A selection of T cell receptor beta chains follows, all from one sample in a study of blood T cell repertoires in COVID-19. Method: immunoSEQ multiplex PCR; TCRdb's copy keeps in-frame clones and lacks some. The sample lists roughly 160,000 clones, roughly 85% seen once, with 15% to 20% in the top ten. Source material: PBMCs or T cells enriched from blood (not recorded which). These receptors originate from an older woman in a cohort exposed to, infected with or recovered from COVID-19 (not recorded which). The conserved cysteine and the conserved F or W are not part of the CDR3 here. D genes are given only for firm matches.

d_call,j_call,v_call,cdr3_aa
TRBD2,TRBJ2-1,TRBV25-1,ASSDGGSLNEQF
.,TRBJ1-1,TRBV20-1,SAAASGKAF
.,TRBJ1-2,TRBV9,ASSLGGVNYGYT
TRBD2,TRBJ2-1,TRBV11-3,ASSLGLAGRRF
TRBD2,TRBJ2-1,TRBV7-2,ASSLSSGSGNEQF
.,TRBJ1-5,TRBV7-2,ASSLGAVGYNQPQH
.,TRBJ1-5,TRBV2,ASNNRLGNQPQH
TRBD1,TRBJ2-1,TRBV5-1,ASNIQGAPNNEQF
.,TRBJ2-5,TRBV7-3,ASSLGLQRQETQY
.,TRBJ2-7,TRBV12-3/TRBV12-4,ASSLTADEQY
.,TRBJ1-5,TRBV2,ASSDSRLQPQH
.,TRBJ1-5,TRBV7-8,ASSLASGGGTQPQH
TRBD1,TRBJ1-1,TRBV7-2,ASSTGQAMGTEAF
.,TRBJ2-1,TRBV7-8,ASSLGATSNEQF
.,TRBJ1-2,TRBV28,ASGSGGEGSGYGYT
TRBD1,TRBJ2-5,TRBV11-2,ASARGQEETQY
TRBD1,TRBJ2-1,TRBV10-1,ASSPGQYNEQF
.,TRBJ1-1,TRBV9,ASSVRQYSTEAF
TRBD2,TRBJ2-5,TRBV10-2,ATARRTVGTSWGTQY
.,TRBJ2-5,TRBV6-5,ATRIQGNQETQY
TRBD1,TRBJ1-3,TRBV6-5,ASSYTGQGNTIY
.,TRBJ2-1,TRBV19,ASSAGGPRVGYNEQF
.,TRBJ2-1,TRBV5-4,ASSPPGEAVGREQF
.,TRBJ2-5,TRBV5-1,ASSLETGTQETQY
.,TRBJ2-1,TRBV28,ASYMGGSYNEQF
.,TRBJ1-5,TRBV18,ASSPVGQADPQH
.,TRBJ2-1,TRBV11-3,ASSLWGPRGNEQF
TRBD2,TRBJ2-7,TRBV6-6,ASRRYPVGLAGRVGEQY
.,TRBJ2-5,TRBV9,ASSVGGVQETQY
TRBD2,TRBJ2-7,TRBV27,ASRAKAGNLYEQY
TRBD1,TRBJ1-2,TRBV4-2,ASSLGTGEGYT
TRBD2,TRBJ2-7,TRBV4-2,ASSQASGGESYEQY
TRBD2,TRBJ2-1,TRBV10-3,AISDLAGPGNEQF
TRBD1,TRBJ1-1,TRBV12-3/TRBV12-4,ASSLRGLGAF
.,TRBJ2-2,TRBV29-1,SVTHGGTGELF
TRBD1,TRBJ2-3,TRBV2,ASSATGGMGPDTQY
.,TRBJ2-2,TRBV18,ASSPPADTGELF
TRBD1,TRBJ1-2,TRBV7-9,ASRPGQFNYGYT
.,TRBJ1-5,TRBV21-1,ASSKGLPLVVFQH
.,TRBJ2-3,TRBV6-5,AVRHKYGGDTQY
TRBD1,TRBJ2-1,TRBV2,ASSDRGTSKQF
.,TRBJ1-1,TRBV6-5,ASNGGGFVEAF
TRBD2,TRBJ2-7,TRBV19,ASSWTSVTYEQY
.,TRBJ1-4,TRBV19,ASSILPGSAVNEKLF
TRBD2,TRBJ2-4,TRBV24-1,ATSDGRLAGRADIQY
.,TRBJ2-3,TRBV9,ASSPHGEEDTQY
.,TRBJ1-2,TRBV4-3,ASSQGTEARGYT
TRBD1,TRBJ2-7,TRBV29-1,SFDRTGDTYEQY
TRBD2,TRBJ2-2,TRBV4-2,ASSQSLAGTGELF
TRBD1,TRBJ2-7,TRBV15,ATSPGQVGEQY
.,TRBJ2-7,TRBV18,ASSPWEYEQY